Below, 18 T cell receptor beta chains from the same sample are listed, as sequenced in a study of shared clonotypes between healthy human individuals. The assay was immunoSEQ multiplex PCR, and TCRdb's table has in-frame clones only and misses some. Seen here are about 480,000 clones, less than 85% observed once, and the top ten hold roughly 13%. The sample comprised PBMCs. These receptors were obtained from a woman in her forties in good health. Some clones in this sample may be carry-over from other donors' samples.

In the case of this clone: With a far larger clone one base away, a read error is the likely cause. Other DNA sequences in the sample encode the same CDR3. V and J are TRBV19 and TRBJ2-1, with D perhaps given as TRBD1 or TRBD2 (5 bases each). Germline CDR1 LNHDA, CDR2 SQIVND (reference sequence). The length of the CDR3 is 11 residues. CDR3 region: CASRGVHEQFF. The CDR3 DNA reads TGTGCCAGTAGGGGGGTCCATGAACAGTTCTTC.

The chain links TRBV7-6 to TRBJ1-1; tentative D call: TRBD1 (5 bases). V shed 5 bases and J shed 4 bases, with 14 bases lying between them. The CDR3 has 14 residues. The germline gives CDR1 SGHVS, CDR2 FNYEAQ. CDR3: CASSRGRVGTEAFF. The CDR3 DNA follows: TGTGCCAGCAGCCGCGGCAGGGTTGGCACTGAAGCTTTCTTT.

V is TRBV5-1 and J is TRBJ2-3; 8 bases line up with TRBD2. This CDR3 region has 16 residues. Germline V gene sequence: CDR1 SGHRS, CDR2 YFSETQ. Losses at the gene ends were 6 bases for V and 3 bases for J; bases not matched to a gene: 12. CDR3 nucleotides: TGCGCCAGCACCCAACTCGGAGCGGGAGCTACAGATACGCAGTATTTT. Residues: CASTQLGAGATDTQYF.

This chain joins TRBV6-6 and TRBJ2-7; D gene unclear. This CDR3 comprises 14 residues. CDR1 MNHNY and CDR2 SVGAGI come from the germline V gene (reference sequence). The V end was cut by 6 bases, the J end by 5 bases, with 17 bases between. This CDR3 reads CASRNRRSSDEQYF. DNA of the CDR3: TGTGCCAGCAGAAACCGACGGTCCTCGGACGAGCAGTACTTC.

Concerning this clone itself: This is likely a read error, given that the CDR3 carries no conserved phenylalanine or tryptophan at its end. The DNA is omitted, as the CDR3 cannot be located on it reliably, and the CDR3 follows TCRdb's listing. This chain connects TRBV28 to TRBJ1-2; the table assigns TRBD1, which was not confirmed against the DNA. Germline V gives CDR1 MDHEN, CDR2 SYDVKM. The CDR3 numbers 13 amino acids, ends counted. The CDR3 spells CASSLRRSKQAPP.

The chain has TRBV11-3 and TRBJ2-3, with 13 bases fitting TRBD2. V lost 5 bases, J lost 4 bases, and 9 bases stayed unmatched. CDR1 is SGHNT and CDR2 is YENEEA in the germline V gene. The CDR3 has 17 amino acids. CDR3 coding DNA: TGTGCCAGCAGCGGTCAAACCGGGACTAGCGGGGCAGATACGCAGTATTTT. Translated: CASSGQTGTSGADTQYF.

The chain joins TRBV9 to TRBJ2-6; D might be TRBD2 (5 bases). CDR1 and CDR2 (germline): SGDLS, YYNGEE. V shed 4 bases and J shed 0 bases, with 17 bases lying between them. The CDR3 sequence is 18 residues long. The CDR3 nucleotides read TGTGCCAGCAGCCCAAGGCGAGCGGTGAACTCTGGGGCCAACGTCCTGACTTTC. Residues: CASSPRRAVNSGANVLTF.

The V gene is TRBV11-3, the J gene TRBJ2-7; TRBD2 agrees at 13 bases. Germline CDR1 is SGHNT and CDR2 is YENEEA. The CDR3 runs 14 residues. V trimming: 5 bases; J trimming: 6 bases; junction bases outside the gene matches: 4. CDR3 nucleotides: TGTGCCAGCAGCCCCGGACTAGCGGGAGCCGAGCAGTACTTC. It is translated as CASSPGLAGAEQYF.

CDR3 protein: CASSLAPGAGANVLTF. DNA of the CDR3: TGTGCCAGCAGCTTGGCCCCGGGGGCTGGGGCCAACGTCCTGACTTTC. The chain recombines TRBV5-6 with TRBJ2-6, with D maybe TRBD2 (6 bases). Germline CDR1 is SGHDT and CDR2 is YYEEEE. The CDR3 is made up of 16 amino acids. V was cut by 0 bases and J by 2 bases, with 9 bases left in between.

The chain has TRBV19 and TRBJ1-5, with TRBD1 matching 8 bases. CDR1 and CDR2 from the germline V gene are LNHDA and SQIVND (reference sequence). This CDR3 comprises 18 residues. The trim removed 6 bases at V and 0 bases at J, leaving 13 bases unmatched. The CDR3 region has the DNA TGTGCCAGTAGAGCTCCTCCGACAGGGGACCTTAGCAATCAGCCCCAGCATTTT. As protein: CASRAPPTGDLSNQPQHF.

The V gene is TRBV25-1, the J gene TRBJ2-7; 7 positions agree with TRBD2. The CDR3 covers 15 residues. The V and J ends lost 4 bases and 1 base, in that order; junction bases with no gene match: 7. CDR1 is MGHDK and CDR2 is SYGVNS in the germline V gene. The CDR3 coding sequence is TGTGCCAGCAGTGTAGAGGCGGGAGTGTCCTACGAGCAGTACTTC. As protein: CASSVEAGVSYEQYF.

CDR3 protein: CAWSPGGPGVAGYTF. CDR3 coding DNA: TGTGCCTGGAGCCCAGGGGGGCCAGGCGTTGCGGGCTACACCTTC. The chain links TRBV30 to TRBJ1-2, with 7 bases aligning to TRBD1. The trim removed 3 bases at V and 8 bases at J, leaving 15 bases unmatched. Germline V gene lookup returns CDR1 GTSNPN and CDR2 SVGIG (reference sequence). The CDR3 covers 15 residues.

The chain links TRBV19 to TRBJ1-3, with D unresolved. CDR3 length: 15 amino acids. CDR1 is LNHDA and CDR2 is SQIVND in the germline V gene (reference sequence). V was shortened by 3 bases and J by 0 bases, with 9 bases between the two germline ends. The CDR3 DNA sequence: TGTGCCAGTAGTATGGAGACTAGCTCTGGAAACACCATATATTTT. Protein product: CASSMETSSGNTIYF.

This clone was seen a single time. The chain couples TRBV6-1 to TRBJ2-3, with D uncertain. V was trimmed by 0 bases and J by 0 bases, leaving 4 bases between them. CDR1 and CDR2 (germline): MNHNS, SASEGT. CDR3 size: 14 residues. The CDR3 region has the DNA TGTGCCAGCAGTGAAGCGGGGAGCACAGATACGCAGTATTTT. Its protein product is CASSEAGSTDTQYF.

The sample holds a few counts of this clone. The V and J genes are TRBV7-2 and TRBJ2-2; D call uncertain. CDR3 length: 12 residues. Germline CDR1 SGHTA, CDR2 FQGNSA. V lost 5 bases and J 6 bases, leaving 7 bases between the germline ends. CDR3 in amino acids: CASSLLSGELFF. Written as DNA, the CDR3 is TGTGCCAGCAGCCTACTTTCCGGGGAGCTGTTTTTT.

The V and J genes are TRBV27 and TRBJ1-1; D is unclear. CDR1 and CDR2 (germline): MNHEY, SMNVEV (reference sequence). V lost 7 bases to trimming and J lost 1 base, with 13 bases between them. The CDR3 is 14 residues long. The CDR3 protein is CASNTIGGNTEAFF. The CDR3 DNA follows: TGTGCCAGCAATACGATTGGCGGGAACACTGAAGCTTTCTTT.

This clone has more than one count but fewer than ten. The J gene is TRBJ2-5, the V gene TRBV6-5; 9 nucleotides agree with TRBD2. The CDR3 is 15 amino acids. Germline trimming cut 2 bases from V and 5 bases from J; bases unmatched to any gene: 6. Germline lookup yields CDR1 MNHEY and CDR2 SVGAGI. CDR3 coding DNA: TGTGCCAGCAGTTACAGGGCGGGAGGGTTGGAGACCCAGTACTTC. This encodes CASSYRAGGLETQYF.

J is TRBJ2-1 and V is TRBV5-4, with 11 bases identical to TRBD2. V trimming: 5 bases; J trimming: 6 bases; junction bases outside the gene matches: 13. The CDR3 has 17 residues. In germline, CDR1 is SGHNT, CDR2 YYREEE (reference sequence). The CDR3 nucleotides read TGTGCCAGCAGACTCGGGGGTCCTAGCGGGGGGCCCAATGAGCAGTTCTTC. As protein: CASRLGGPSGGPNEQFF.